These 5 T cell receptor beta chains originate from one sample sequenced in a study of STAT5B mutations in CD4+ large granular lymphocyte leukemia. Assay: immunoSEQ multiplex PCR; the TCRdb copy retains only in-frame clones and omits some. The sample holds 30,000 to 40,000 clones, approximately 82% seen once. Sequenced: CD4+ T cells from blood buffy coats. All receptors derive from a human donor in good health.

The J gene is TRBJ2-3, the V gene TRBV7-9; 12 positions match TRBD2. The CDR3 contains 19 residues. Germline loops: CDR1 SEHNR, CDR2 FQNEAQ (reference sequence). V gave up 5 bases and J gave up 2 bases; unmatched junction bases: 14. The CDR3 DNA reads TGTGCCAGCAGCCCTAGCGGGGGGGAGGCCTTGAAAATCACAGATACGCAGTATTTT. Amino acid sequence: CASSPSGGEALKITDTQYF.

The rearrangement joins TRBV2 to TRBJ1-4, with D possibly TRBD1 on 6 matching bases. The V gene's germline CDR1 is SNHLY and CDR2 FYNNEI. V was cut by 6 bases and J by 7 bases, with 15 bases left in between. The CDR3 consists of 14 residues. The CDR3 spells CASRGQTFGEKLFF. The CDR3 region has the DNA TGTGCCAGCAGAGGACAGACTTTCGGTGAAAAACTGTTTTTT.

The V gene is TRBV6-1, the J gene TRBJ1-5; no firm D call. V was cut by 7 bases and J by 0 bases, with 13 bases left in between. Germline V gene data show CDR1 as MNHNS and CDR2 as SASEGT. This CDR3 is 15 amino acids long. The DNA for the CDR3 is TGTGCCAGCACGTCGAACCCATATAGCAATCAGCCCCAGCATTTT. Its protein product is CASTSNPYSNQPQHF.

In DNA form, the CDR3 reads TGCGCCAGCAGCTCGACAGGGGTGGCCGGCTACGAGCAGTACTTC. Residues: CASSSTGVAGYEQYF. The genes are TRBV5-1 and TRBJ2-7; 8 bases line up with TRBD1. Trimming removed 3 bases from V and 3 bases from J; junction bases left unmatched: 8. This CDR3 region has 15 residues. The germline V gene encodes CDR1 SGHRS and CDR2 YFSETQ.

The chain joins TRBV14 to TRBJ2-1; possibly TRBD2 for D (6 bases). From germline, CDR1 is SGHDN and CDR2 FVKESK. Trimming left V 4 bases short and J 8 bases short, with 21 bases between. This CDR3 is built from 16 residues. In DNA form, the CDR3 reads TGTGCCAGCAGCCCCCGTTCCGGGAGCCTCCACGATGAGCAGTTCTTC. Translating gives CASSPRSGSLHDEQFF. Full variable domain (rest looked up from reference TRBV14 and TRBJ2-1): EAGVTQFPSHSVIEKGQTVTLRCDPISGHDNLYWYRRVMGKEIKFLLHFVKESKQDESGMPNNRFLAERTGGTYSTLKVQPAELEDSGVYFCASSPRSGSLHDEQFFGPGTRLTVL.